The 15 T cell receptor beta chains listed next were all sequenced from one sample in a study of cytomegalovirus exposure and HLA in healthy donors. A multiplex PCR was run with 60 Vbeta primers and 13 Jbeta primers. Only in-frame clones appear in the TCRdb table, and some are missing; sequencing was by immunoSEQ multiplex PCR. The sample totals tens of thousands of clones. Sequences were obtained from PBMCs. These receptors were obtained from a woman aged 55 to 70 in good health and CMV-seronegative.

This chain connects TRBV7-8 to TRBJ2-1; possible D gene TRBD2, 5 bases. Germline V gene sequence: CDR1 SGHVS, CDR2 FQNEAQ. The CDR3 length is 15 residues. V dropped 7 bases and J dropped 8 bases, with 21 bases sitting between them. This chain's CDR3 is CASNLDRTAIDEQFF. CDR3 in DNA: TGTGCCAGCAATCTTGACCGGACTGCTATCGATGAGCAGTTCTTC.

CDR3 DNA: TGCGCCAGCAGCTTGGGGGGGCGGGGGTCAGGGAAAAAACTGTTTTTT. Translated, it gives CASSLGGRGSGKKLFF. This rearrangement joins TRBV5-1 to TRBJ1-4; weak D call: TRBD1 (6 bases). V shed 0 bases and J shed 9 bases, with 18 bases lying between them. The CDR3 has 16 amino acids. Looked up from germline, CDR1 is SGHRS and CDR2 is YFSETQ.

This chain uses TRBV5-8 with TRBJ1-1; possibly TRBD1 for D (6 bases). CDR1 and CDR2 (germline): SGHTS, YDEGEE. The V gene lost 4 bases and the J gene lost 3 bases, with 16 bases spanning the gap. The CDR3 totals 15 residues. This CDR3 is CASSDGTGTHTEAFF. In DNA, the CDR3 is TGTGCCAGCAGCGACGGAACAGGGACCCACACTGAAGCTTTCTTT.

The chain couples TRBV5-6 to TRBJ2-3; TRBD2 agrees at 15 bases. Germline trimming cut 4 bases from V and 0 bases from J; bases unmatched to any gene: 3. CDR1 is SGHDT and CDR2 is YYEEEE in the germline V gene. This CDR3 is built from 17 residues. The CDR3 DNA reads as TGTGCCAGCAGCGCCGGACTAGCGGGAGGGAGCACAGATACGCAGTATTTT. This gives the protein CASSAGLAGGSTDTQYF.

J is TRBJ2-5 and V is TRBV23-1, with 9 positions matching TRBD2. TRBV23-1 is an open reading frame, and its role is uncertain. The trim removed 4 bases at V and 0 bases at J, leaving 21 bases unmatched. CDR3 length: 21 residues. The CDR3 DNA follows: TGCGCCAGCAGTCGCTTTCCGCTCTGGTGGCTAGCGGGACCCTACCAAGAGACCCAGTACTTC. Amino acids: CASSRFPLWWLAGPYQETQYF.

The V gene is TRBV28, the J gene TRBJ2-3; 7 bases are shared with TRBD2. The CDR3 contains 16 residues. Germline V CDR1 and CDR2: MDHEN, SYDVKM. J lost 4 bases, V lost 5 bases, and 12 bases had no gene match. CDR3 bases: TGTGCCAGCAGTCCAATCCCGGGACTATTGTCAGATACGCAGTATTTT. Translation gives CASSPIPGLLSDTQYF.

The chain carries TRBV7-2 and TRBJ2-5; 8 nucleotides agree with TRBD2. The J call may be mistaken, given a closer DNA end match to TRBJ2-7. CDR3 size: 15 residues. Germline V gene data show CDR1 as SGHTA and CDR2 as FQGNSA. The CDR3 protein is CASSDYAGGLYEQYF. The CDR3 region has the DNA TGTGCCAGCAGCGATTATGCGGGAGGTTTGTACGAGCAGTACTTC.

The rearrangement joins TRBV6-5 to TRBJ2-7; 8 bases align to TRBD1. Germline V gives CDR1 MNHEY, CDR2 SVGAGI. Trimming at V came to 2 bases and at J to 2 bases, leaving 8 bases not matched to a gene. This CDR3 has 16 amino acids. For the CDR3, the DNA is TGTGCCAGCAGTTACACATATGTCAGGGGGCCCTACGAGCAGTACTTC. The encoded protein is CASSYTYVRGPYEQYF.

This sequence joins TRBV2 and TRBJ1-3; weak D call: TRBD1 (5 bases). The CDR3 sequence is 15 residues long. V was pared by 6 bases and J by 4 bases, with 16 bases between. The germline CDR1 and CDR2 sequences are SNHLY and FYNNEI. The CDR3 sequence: CASRTTETEGNTIYF. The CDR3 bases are TGTGCCAGCAGAACAACCGAGACAGAAGGAAACACCATATATTTT.

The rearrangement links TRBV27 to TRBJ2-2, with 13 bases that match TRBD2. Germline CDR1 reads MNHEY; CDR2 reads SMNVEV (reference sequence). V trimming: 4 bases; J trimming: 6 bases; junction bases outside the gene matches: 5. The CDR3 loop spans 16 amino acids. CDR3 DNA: TGTGCCAGCAGTTCATGGACTAGCGGGAGACCCGGGGAGCTGTTTTTT. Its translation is CASSSWTSGRPGELFF.

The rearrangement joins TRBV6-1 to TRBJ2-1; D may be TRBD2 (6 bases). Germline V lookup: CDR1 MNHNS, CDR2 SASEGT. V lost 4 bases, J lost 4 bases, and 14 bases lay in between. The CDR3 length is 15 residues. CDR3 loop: CASSATPGGYNEQFF. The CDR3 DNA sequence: TGTGCCAGCAGTGCGACCCCCGGGGGTTACAATGAGCAGTTCTTC.

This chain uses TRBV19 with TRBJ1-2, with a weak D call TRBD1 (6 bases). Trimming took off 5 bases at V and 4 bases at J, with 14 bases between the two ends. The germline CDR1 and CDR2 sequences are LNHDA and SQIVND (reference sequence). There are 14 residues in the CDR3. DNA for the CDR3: TGTGCCAGTAGTCTTCCAACAGGGTTCTATGGCTACACCTTC. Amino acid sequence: CASSLPTGFYGYTF. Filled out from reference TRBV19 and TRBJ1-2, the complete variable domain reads DGGITQSPKYLFRKEGQNVTLSCEQNLNHDAMYWYRQDPGQGLRLIYYSQIVNDFQKGDIAEGYSVSREKKESFPLTVTSAQKNPTAFYLCASSLPTGFYGYTFGSGTRLTVV.

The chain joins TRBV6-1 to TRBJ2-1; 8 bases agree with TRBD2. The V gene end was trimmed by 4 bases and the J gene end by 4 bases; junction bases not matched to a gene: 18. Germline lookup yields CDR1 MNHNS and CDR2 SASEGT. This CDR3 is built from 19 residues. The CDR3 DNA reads TGTGCCAGCAGTGCAAACCGGGCGGGGGGACCAACAAAGTACAATGAGCAGTTCTTC. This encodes CASSANRAGGPTKYNEQFF.

The CDR3 spells CASSPAGAEYGYTF. CDR3 bases: TGTGCCAGCAGCCCTGCTGGAGCAGAATATGGCTACACCTTC. The V gene is TRBV7-2, the J gene TRBJ1-2; D gene unclear. This CDR3 has 14 amino acids. Trimming cost V 5 bases and J 5 bases, with 15 bases left between them. CDR1 is SGHTA and CDR2 is FQGNSA in the germline V gene.

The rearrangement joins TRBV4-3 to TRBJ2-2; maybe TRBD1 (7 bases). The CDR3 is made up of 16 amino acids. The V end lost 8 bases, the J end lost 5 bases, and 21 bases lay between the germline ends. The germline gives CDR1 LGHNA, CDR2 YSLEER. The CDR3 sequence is CASRRGGGIPTGELFF. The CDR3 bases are TGCGCCAGCCGGAGAGGGGGCGGGATTCCAACCGGGGAGCTGTTTTTT.